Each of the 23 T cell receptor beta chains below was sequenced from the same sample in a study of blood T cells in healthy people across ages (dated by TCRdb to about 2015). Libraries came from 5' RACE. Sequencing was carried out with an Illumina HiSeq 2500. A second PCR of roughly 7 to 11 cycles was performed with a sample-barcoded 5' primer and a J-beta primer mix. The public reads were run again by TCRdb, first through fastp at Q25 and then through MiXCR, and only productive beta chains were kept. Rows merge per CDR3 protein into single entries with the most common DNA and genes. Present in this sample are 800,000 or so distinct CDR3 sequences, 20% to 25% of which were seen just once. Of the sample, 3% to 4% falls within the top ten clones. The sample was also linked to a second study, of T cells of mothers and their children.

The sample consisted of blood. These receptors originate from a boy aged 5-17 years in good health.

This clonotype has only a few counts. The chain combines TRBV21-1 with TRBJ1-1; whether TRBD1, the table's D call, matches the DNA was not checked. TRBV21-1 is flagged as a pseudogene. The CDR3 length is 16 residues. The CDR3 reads CASSKKSKGGDTEAFF. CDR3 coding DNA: TGTGCCAGCAGCAAAAAGTCCAAGGGGGGAGACACTGAAGCTTTCTTT.

DNA for the CDR3: TGCGCCAGCAGCTTGGGGCGGGAGCTTCTCCAAGAGACCCAGTACTTC. Protein sequence: CASSLGRELLQETQYF. The chain couples TRBV5-1 to TRBJ2-5; 7 bases line up with TRBD2. Germline-derived CDR1 and CDR2 are SGHRS and YFSETQ. This CDR3 region has 16 residues. With V trimmed by 0 bases and J by 1 base, 6 bases remained unmatched.

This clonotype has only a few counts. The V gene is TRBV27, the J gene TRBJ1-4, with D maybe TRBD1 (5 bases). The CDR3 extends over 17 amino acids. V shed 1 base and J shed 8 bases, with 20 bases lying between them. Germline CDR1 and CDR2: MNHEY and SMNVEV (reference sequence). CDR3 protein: CASSLFRRGGFEEKLFF. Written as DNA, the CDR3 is TGTGCCAGCAGTTTATTTAGGAGGGGAGGTTTCGAAGAAAAACTGTTTTTT. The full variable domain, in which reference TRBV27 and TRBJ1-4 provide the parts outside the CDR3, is EAQVTQNPRYLITVTGKKLTVTCSQNMNHEYMSWYRQDPGLGLRQIYYSMNVEVTDKGDVPEGYKVSRKEKRNFPLILESPSPNQTSLYFCASSLFRRGGFEEKLFFGSGTQLSVL.

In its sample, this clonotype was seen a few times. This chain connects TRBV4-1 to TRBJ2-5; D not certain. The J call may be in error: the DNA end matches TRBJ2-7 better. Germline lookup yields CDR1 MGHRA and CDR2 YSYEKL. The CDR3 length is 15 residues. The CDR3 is CASSQEAGESYEQYF. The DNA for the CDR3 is TGCGCCAGCAGCCAAGAAGCAGGAGAGTCTTACGAGCAGTACTTC.

In DNA form, the CDR3 reads TGTGCCAGCAGCCACAATCCGACAGACAGAAACTGGGACACTGAAGCTTTCTTT. Its translation is CASSHNPTDRNWDTEAFF. V usage is TRBV14 and J usage is TRBJ1-1; D possibly corresponds to TRBD1 (5 bases). Looked up from germline, CDR1 is SGHDN and CDR2 is FVKESK. The CDR3 has 18 residues. V gave up 3 bases and J gave up 3 bases, with 23 bases separating them.

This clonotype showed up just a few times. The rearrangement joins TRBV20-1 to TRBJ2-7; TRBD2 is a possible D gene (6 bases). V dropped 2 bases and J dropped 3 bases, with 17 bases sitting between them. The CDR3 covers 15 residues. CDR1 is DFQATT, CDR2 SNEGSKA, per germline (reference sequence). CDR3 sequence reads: CSARRVVGRDYEQYF. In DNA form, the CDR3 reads TGCAGTGCTAGACGGGTGGTGGGGCGGGACTACGAGCAGTACTTC.

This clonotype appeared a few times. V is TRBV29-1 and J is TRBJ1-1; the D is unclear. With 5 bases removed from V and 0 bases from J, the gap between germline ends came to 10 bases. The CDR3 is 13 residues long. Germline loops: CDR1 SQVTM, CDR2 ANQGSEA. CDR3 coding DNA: TGCAGCGTTCGAAGAGGACTGAACACTGAAGCTTTCTTT. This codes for CSVRRGLNTEAFF. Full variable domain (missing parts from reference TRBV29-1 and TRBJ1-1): SAVISQKPSRDICQRGTSLTIQCQVDSQVTMMFWYRQQPGQSLTLIATANQGSEATYESGFVIDKFPISRPNLTFSTLTVSNMSPEDSSIYLCSVRRGLNTEAFFGQGTRLTVV.

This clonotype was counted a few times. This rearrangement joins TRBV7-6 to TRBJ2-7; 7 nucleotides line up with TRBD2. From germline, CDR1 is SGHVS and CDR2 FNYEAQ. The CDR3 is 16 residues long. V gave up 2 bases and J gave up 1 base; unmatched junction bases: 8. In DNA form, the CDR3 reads TGTGCCAGCAGCTTACTTGCGGGGGTGACTTCCTACGAGCAGTACTTC. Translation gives CASSLLAGVTSYEQYF.

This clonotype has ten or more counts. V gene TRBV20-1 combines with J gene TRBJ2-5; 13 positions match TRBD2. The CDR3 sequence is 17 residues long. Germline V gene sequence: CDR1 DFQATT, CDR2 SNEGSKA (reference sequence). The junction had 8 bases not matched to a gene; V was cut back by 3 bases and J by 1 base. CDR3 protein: CSASRGLAGPAQETQYF. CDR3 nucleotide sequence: TGCAGTGCTAGTAGGGGACTAGCGGGACCTGCCCAAGAGACCCAGTACTTC.

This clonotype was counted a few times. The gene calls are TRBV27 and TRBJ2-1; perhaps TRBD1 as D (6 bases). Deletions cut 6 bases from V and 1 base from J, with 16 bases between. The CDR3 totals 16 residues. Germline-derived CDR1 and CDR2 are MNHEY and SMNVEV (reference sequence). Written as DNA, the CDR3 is TGTGCCAGCAGCTATATGTGGGGGCAATCCTACAATGAGCAGTTCTTC. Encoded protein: CASSYMWGQSYNEQFF.

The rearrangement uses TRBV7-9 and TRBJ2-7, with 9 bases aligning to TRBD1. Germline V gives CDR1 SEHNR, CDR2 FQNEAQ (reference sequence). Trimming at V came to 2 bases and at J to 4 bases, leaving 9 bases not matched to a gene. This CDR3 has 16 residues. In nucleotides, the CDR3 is TGTGCCAGCAGCTTAAGTATGGGACAGGGTCGATACGAGCAGTACTTC. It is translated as CASSLSMGQGRYEQYF.

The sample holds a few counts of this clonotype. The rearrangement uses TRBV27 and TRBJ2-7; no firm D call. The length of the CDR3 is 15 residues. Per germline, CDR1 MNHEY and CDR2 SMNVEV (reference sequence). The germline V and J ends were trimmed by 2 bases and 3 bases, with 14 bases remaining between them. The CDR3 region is CASSLNSGLNYEQYF. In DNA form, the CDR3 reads TGTGCCAGCAGTTTAAATTCGGGCCTAAACTACGAGCAGTACTTC.

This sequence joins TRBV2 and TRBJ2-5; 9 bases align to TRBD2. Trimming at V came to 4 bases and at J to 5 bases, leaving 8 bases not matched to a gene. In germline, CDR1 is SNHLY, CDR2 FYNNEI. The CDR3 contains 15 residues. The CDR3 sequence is CASSGRIAGVETQYF. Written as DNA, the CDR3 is TGTGCCAGCAGTGGCCGGATAGCGGGGGTTGAGACCCAGTACTTC.

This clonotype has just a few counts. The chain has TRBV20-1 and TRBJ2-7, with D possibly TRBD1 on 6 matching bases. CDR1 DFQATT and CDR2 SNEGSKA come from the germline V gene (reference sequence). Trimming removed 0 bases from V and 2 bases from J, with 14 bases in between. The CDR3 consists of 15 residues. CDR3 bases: TGCAGTGCTAGAGATCTTCGGACAGAAGCCTACGAGCAGTACTTC. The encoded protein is CSARDLRTEAYEQYF.

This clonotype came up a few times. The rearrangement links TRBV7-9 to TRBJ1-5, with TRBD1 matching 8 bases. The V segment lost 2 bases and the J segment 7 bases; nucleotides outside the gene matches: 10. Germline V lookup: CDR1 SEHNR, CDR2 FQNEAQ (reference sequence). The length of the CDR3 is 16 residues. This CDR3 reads CASSLSSGGYPQPQHF. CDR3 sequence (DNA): TGTGCCAGCAGCTTAAGCTCAGGGGGCTACCCCCAGCCCCAGCATTTT.

The chain's CDR3 is CASSLVVGSNTEAFF. DNA for the CDR3: TGTGCCAGCAGCTTAGTTGTGGGATCTAACACTGAAGCTTTCTTT. This chain connects TRBV7-9 to TRBJ1-1, with no clear D. With 1 base removed from V and 2 bases from J, the gap between germline ends came to 11 bases. This CDR3 is 15 amino acids long. The germline CDR1 and CDR2 sequences are SEHNR and FQNEAQ (reference sequence). The entire variable domain, with the rest obtained from reference TRBV7-9 and TRBJ1-1, is as follows: DTGVSQNPRHKITKRGQNVTFRCDPISEHNRLYWYRQTLGQGPEFLTYFQNEAQLEKSRLLSDRFSAERPKGSFSTLEIQRTEQGDSAMYLCASSLVVGSNTEAFFGQGTRLTVV.

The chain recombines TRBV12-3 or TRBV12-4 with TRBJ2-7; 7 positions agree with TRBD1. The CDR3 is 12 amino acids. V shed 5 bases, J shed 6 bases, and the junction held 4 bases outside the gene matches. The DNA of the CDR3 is TGTGCCAGCAGTACCACAGGGGTCGAGCAGTACTTC. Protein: CASSTTGVEQYF.

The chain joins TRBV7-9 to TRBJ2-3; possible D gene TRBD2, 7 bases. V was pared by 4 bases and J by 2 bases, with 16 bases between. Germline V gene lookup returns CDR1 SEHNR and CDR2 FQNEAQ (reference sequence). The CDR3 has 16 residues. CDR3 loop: CASSSVQGGVTDTQYF. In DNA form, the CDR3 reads TGTGCCAGCAGCTCCGTACAGGGAGGGGTCACAGATACGCAGTATTTT.

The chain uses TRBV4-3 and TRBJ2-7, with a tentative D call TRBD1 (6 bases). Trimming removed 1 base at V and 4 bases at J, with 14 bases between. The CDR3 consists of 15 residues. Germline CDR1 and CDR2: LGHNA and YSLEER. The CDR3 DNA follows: TGCGCCAGCAGCCAAGTATACAGGGACCCTTACGAGCAGTACTTC. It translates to CASSQVYRDPYEQYF.

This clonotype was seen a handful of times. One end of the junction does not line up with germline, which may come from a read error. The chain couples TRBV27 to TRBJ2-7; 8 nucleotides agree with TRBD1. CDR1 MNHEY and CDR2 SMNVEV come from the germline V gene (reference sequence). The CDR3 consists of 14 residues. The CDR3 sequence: CASSVDRDSFEQYF. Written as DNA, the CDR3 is TGTGCCAGCAGTGTGGACAGGGATTCCTTCGAGCAGTACTTC.

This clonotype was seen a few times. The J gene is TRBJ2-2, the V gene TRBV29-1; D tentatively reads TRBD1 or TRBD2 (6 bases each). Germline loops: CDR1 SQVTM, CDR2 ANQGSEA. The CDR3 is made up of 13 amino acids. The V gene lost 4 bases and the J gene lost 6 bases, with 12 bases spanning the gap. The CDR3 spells CSVVRGDPGELFF. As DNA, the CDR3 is TGCAGCGTTGTTAGGGGGGATCCCGGGGAGCTGTTTTTT.

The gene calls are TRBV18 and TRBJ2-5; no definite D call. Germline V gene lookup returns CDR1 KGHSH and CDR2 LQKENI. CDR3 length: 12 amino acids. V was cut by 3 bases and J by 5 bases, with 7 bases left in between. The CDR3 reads CASSPTYETQYF. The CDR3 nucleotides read TGTGCCAGCTCACCGACCTACGAGACCCAGTACTTC.

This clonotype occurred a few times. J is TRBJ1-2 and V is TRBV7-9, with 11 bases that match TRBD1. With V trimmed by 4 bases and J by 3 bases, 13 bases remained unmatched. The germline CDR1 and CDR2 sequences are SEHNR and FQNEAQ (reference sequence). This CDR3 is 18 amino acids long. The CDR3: CASSSTDWGDRGDYGYTF. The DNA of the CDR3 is TGTGCCAGCAGCTCCACCGACTGGGGGGACAGGGGGGACTATGGCTACACCTTC.